Given below is one TCR beta chain in context. Its antigen is as yet unknown. Sequenced by immunoSEQ multiplex PCR; TCRdb stores in-frame clones only, minus some. This sample has around 60,000 clones; 95% to 97% occur once, and the top ten carry under 1.5%. The sample comes from a study of cytomegalovirus exposure and HLA in healthy donors. Across the study: A subsequent analysis reported that the 100 to 150 validation repertoires were produced on the same platform that had also been used for the approximately 710 first-cohort repertoires.

Findings of the study overall: Listed as cytomegalovirus-associated were 164 TCR beta chains. TCR sequences were mostly rare, though some public TCRs occurred in many donors.

Germline V gene sequence: CDR1 SGHRS, CDR2 YFSETQ. Trimming at V came to 3 bases and at J to 5 bases, leaving 10 bases not matched to a gene. The CDR3 totals 16 residues. This TCR came from a young woman in good health and CMV-seronegative. The sample consisted of PBMCs. The chain is built from TRBV5-1 and TRBJ2-5; 10 positions match TRBD1. The CDR3 DNA reads as TGCGCCAGCAGCTCCCCAACAGGACAGGGGGGGGAGACCCAGTACTTC. It yields the protein CASSSPTGQGGETQYF.